This T cell receptor beta chain was profiled in a study of blood T cell repertoires in COVID-19. The Seattle site enrolled patients during active infection and followed them longitudinally. The repertoire was sequenced with immunoSEQ multiplex PCR; TCRdb's copy has only in-frame clones and lacks some. The sample shows about 150,000 clones, roughly 85% of them seen only once. The sample comprised peripheral blood. This sequence was found in a woman between 55 and 75 years old with COVID-19, enrolled during active disease.

The CDR3: CATSRDRVNTEAFF. The CDR3 DNA reads as TGTGCCACCAGCAGAGACAGGGTGAACACTGAAGCTTTCTTT. The J gene is TRBJ1-1, the V gene TRBV15; weak D call: TRBD1 (5 bases). Germline V gives CDR1 LNHNV, CDR2 YYDKDF (reference sequence). CDR3 length equals 14 residues. The V and J ends lost 0 bases and 0 bases respectively, with 5 bases between them. The full variable domain, with the rest looked up from reference TRBV15 and TRBJ1-1, is DAMVIQNPRYQVTQFGKPVTLSCSQTLNHNVMYWYQQKSSQAPKLLFHYYDKDFNNEADTPDNFQSRRPNTSFCFLDIRSPGLGDTAMYLCATSRDRVNTEAFFGQGTRLTVV.